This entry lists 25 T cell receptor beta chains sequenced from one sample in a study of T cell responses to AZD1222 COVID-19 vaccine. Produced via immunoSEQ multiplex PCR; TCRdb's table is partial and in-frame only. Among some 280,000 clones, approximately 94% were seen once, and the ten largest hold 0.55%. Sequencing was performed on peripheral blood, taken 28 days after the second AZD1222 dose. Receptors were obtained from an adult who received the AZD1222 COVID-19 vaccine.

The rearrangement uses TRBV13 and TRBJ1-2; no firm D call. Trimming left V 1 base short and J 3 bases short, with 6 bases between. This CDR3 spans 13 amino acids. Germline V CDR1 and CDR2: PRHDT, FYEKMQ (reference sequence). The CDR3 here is CASSLAGDYGYTF. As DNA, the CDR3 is TGTGCCAGCAGCTTAGCTGGAGACTATGGCTACACCTTC.

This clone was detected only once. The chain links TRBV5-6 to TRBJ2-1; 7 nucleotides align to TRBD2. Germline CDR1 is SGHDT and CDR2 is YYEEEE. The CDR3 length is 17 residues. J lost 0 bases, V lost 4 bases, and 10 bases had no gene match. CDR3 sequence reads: CASSPPGGRSSYNEQFF. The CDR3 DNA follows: TGTGCCAGCAGCCCACCGGGAGGCCGAAGCTCCTACAATGAGCAGTTCTTC.

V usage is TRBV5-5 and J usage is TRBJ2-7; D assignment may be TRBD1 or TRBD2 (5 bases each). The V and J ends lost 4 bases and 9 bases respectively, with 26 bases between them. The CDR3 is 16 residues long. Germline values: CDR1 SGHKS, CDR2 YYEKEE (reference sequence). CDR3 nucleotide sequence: TGTGCCAGCAGCCCGGCGACCGGGACCTCTCCTTGGGGGCAGTACTTC. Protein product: CASSPATGTSPWGQYF.

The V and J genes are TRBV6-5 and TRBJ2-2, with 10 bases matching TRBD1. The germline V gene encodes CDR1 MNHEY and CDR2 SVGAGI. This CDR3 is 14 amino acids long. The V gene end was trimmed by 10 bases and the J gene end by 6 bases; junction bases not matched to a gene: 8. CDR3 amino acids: CATSGQGRAGELFF. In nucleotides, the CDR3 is TGTGCCACCTCGGGACAGGGGAGGGCCGGGGAGCTGTTTTTT.

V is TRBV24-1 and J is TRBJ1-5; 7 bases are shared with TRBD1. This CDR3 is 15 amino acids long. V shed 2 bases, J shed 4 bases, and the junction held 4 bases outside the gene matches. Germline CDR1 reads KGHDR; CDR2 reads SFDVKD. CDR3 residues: CATSDSRTGNQPQHF. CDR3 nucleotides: TGTGCCACCAGTGATTCTCGGACAGGTAATCAGCCCCAGCATTTT.

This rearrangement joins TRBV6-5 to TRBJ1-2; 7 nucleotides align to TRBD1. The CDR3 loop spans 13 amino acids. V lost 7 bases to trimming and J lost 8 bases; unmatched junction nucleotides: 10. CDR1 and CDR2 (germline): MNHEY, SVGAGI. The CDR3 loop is CASTSDRSEGYTF. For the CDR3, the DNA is TGTGCCAGCACCTCGGACAGGTCTGAGGGCTACACCTTC.

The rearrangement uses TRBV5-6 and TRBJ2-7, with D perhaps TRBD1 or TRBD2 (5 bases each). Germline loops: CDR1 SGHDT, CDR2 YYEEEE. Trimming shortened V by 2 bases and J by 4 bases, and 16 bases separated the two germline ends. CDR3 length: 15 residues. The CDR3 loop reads CASSLGTPGRYEQYF. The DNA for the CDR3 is TGTGCCAGCAGCTTAGGGACCCCTGGTAGGTACGAGCAGTACTTC.

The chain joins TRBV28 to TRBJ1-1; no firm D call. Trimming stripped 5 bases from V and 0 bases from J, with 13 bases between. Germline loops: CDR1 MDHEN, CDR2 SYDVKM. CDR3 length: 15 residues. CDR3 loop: CASSRSLRLNTEAFF. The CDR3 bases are TGTGCCAGCAGTAGGAGTCTTCGCCTGAACACTGAAGCTTTCTTT. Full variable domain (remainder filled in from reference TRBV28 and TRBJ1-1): DVKVTQSSRYLVKRTGEKVFLECVQDMDHENMFWYRQDPGLGLRLIYFSYDVKMKEKGDIPEGYSVSREKKERFSLILESASTNQTSMYLCASSRSLRLNTEAFFGQGTRLTVV.

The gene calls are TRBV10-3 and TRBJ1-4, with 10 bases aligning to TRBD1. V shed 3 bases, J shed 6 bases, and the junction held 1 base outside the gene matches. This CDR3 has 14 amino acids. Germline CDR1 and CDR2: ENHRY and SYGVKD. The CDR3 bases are TGTGCCATCAGTGATGGGACAGGGGATGAAAAACTGTTTTTT. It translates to CAISDGTGDEKLFF.

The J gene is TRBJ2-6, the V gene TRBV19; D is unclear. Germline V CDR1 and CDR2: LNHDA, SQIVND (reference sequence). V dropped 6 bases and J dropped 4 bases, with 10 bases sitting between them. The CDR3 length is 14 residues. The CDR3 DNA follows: TGTGCCAGTAGACAAACCTCCGGGGCCAACGTCCTGACTTTC. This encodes CASRQTSGANVLTF.

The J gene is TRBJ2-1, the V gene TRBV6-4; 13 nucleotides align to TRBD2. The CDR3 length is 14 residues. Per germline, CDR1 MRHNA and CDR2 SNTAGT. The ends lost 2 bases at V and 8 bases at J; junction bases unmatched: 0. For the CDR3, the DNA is TGTGCCAGCAGTGACGGACTAGCGGGAGATGAGCAGTTCTTC. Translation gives CASSDGLAGDEQFF.

The DNA of the CDR3 is TGCGCCAGCAGCTTGGGACCGATATCCAATGAGCAGTTCTTC. Encoded protein: CASSLGPISNEQFF. The V gene is TRBV5-1, the J gene TRBJ2-1; D not resolved. V lost 0 bases and J 6 bases, leaving 10 bases between the germline ends. CDR1 and CDR2 (germline): SGHRS, YFSETQ. The CDR3 length is 14 residues. Looking up the rest from reference TRBV5-1 and TRBJ2-1 gives the full variable domain: KAGVTQTPRYLIKTRGQQVTLSCSPISGHRSVSWYQQTPGQGLQFLFEYFSETQRNKGNFPGRFSGRQFSNSRSEMNVSTLELGDSALYLCASSLGPISNEQFFGPGTRLTVL.

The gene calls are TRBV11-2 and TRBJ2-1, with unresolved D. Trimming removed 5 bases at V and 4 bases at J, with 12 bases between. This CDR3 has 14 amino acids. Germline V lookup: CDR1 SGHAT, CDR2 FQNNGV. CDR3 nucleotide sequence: TGTGCCAGCAGCCCTCATATACCTTACAATGAGCAGTTCTTC. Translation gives CASSPHIPYNEQFF.

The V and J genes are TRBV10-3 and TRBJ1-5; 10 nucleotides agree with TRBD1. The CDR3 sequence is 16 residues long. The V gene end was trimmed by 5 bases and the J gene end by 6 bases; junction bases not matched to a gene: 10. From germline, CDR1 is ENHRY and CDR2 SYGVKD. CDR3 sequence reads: CAISRDRGGAGQPQHF. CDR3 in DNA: TGTGCCATCAGTCGGGACAGGGGTGGCGCGGGTCAGCCCCAGCATTTT.

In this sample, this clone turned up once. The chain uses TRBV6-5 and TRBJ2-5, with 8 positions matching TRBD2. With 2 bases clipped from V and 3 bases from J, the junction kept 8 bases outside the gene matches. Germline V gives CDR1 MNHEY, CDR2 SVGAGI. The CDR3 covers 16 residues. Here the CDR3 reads CASSYLLGGGKETQYF. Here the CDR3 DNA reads TGTGCCAGCAGTTACCTATTAGGCGGGGGGAAAGAGACCCAGTACTTC.

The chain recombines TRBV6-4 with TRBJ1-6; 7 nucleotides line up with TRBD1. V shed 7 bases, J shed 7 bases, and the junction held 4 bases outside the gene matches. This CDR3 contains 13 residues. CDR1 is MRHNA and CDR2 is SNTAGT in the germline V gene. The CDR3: CASKQGVNSPLHF. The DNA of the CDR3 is TGTGCCAGCAAGCAGGGGGTCAATTCACCCCTCCACTTT.

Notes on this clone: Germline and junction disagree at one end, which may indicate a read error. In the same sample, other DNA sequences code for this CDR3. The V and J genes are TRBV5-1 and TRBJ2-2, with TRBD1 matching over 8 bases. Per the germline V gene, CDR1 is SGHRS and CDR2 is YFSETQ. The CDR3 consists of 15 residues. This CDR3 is CASSLDRANTGELFF. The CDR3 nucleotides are TGCGCCAGCAGTTTGGACAGGGCGAACACCGGGGAGCTGTTTTTT.

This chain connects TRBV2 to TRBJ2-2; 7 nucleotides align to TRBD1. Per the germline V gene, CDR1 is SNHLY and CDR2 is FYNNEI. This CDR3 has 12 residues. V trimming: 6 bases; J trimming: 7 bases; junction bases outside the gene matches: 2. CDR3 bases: TGTGCCAGCAGACAGGGGAACGGGGAGCTGTTTTTT. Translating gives CASRQGNGELFF.

The CDR3 DNA reads TGTGCCACCAGTAATAGGGGAACCTCCAATGAGCAGTTCTTC. Residues: CATSNRGTSNEQFF. The chain employs TRBV24-1 and TRBJ2-1, with D maybe TRBD1 (5 bases). V lost 6 bases to trimming and J lost 6 bases, with 14 bases between them. Germline assignment: CDR1 KGHDR and CDR2 SFDVKD. There are 14 residues in the CDR3.

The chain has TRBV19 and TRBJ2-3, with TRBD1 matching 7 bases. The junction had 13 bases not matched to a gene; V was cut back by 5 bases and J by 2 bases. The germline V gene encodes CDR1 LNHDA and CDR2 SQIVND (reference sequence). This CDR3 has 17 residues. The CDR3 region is CASSRVPGTAVTDTQYF. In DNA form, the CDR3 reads TGTGCCAGTAGTCGCGTCCCCGGGACAGCGGTCACAGATACGCAGTATTTT.

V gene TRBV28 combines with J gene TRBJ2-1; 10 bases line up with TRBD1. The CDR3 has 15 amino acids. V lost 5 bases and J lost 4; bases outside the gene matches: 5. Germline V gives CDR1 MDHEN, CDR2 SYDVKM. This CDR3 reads CASSGPGQGYNEQFF. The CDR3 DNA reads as TGTGCCAGCAGTGGGCCGGGACAGGGGTACAATGAGCAGTTCTTC.

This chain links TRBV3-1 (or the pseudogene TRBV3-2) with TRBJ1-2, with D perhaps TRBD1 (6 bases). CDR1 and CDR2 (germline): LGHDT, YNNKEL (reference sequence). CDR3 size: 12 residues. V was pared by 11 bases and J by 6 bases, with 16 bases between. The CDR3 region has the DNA TGTGCCGCGGGGGGGCTAGGAGATGGCTACACCTTC. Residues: CAAGGLGDGYTF.

In DNA, the CDR3 is TGTGCCAGCAGCCAAGAGGGGGGTCTGAACACTGAAGCTTTCTTT. It is translated as CASSQEGGLNTEAFF. The rearrangement uses TRBV4-2 and TRBJ1-1; D possibly corresponds to TRBD1 (5 bases). Trimming left V 0 bases short and J 0 bases short, with 8 bases between. The CDR3 consists of 15 residues. Germline values: CDR1 LGHNA, CDR2 YNFKEQ.

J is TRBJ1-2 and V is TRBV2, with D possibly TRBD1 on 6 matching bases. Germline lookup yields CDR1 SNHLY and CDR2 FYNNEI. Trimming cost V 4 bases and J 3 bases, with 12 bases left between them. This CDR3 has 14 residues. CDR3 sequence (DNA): TGTGCCAGCAGTGTACAGGGTCCCCACTATGGCTACACCTTC. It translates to CASSVQGPHYGYTF.

The CDR3 loop reads CASSSPTVYGYTF. CDR3 coding DNA: TGTGCCAGCAGTTCGCCAACAGTCTATGGCTACACCTTC. This chain connects TRBV12-3 or TRBV12-4 to TRBJ1-2; D unclear. The CDR3 runs to 13 residues. V lost 4 bases and J lost 4, with 10 bases in between.